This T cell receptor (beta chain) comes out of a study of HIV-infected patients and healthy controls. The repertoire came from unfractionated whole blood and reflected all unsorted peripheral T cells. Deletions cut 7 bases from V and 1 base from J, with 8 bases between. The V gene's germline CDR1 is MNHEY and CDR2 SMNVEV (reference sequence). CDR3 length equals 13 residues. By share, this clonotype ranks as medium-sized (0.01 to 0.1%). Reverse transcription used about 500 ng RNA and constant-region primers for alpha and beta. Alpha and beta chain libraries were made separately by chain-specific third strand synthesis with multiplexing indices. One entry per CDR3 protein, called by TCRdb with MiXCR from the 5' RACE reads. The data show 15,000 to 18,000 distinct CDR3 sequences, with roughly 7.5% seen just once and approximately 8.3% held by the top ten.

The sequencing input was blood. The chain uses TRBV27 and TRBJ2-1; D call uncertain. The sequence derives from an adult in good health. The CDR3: CASKPRSYNEQFF. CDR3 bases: TGTGCCAGCAAACCCCGTTCCTACAATGAGCAGTTCTTC.